These T cell receptor beta chains were read from a single sample in a study of early T cells in non-severe SARS-CoV-2 infection. A single record per CDR3 protein comes from TCRdb applying MiXCR to the 5' RACE reads. The sample records about 80,000 distinct CDR3 sequences, about 11% being singletons. The sample taken for sequencing was whole blood. The receptors originated from an adult who was a healthcare worker with PCR-confirmed SARS-CoV-2 infection or an uninfected control (not recorded which). Both conserved end residues are part of each CDR3. The D gene is left open where the match is weak. Clone sizes are given selectively: once, few, many, or a class where the clone is expanded.

J | D | V | size | CDR3 | DNA
TRBJ2-5 | . | TRBV7-3 | . | CASSLNSQETQYF | TGTGCCAGCAGCTTAAATTCACAAGAGACCCAGTACTTC
TRBJ1-2 | . | TRBV29-1 | . | CSVEDRRTNYGYTF | TGCAGCGTTGAAGATAGAAGGACTAACTATGGCTACACCTTC
TRBJ2-1 | TRBD1 | TRBV19 | few | CASSPGTGEYEQFF | TGTGCCAGTAGTCCCGGGACAGGGGAATATGAGCAGTTCTTC
TRBJ1-4 | . | TRBV20-1 | . | CSARVFGGLITTNEKLFF | TGCAGTGCTAGAGTATTCGGAGGGCTCATTACAACTAATGAAAAACTGTTTTTT
TRBJ2-3 | . | TRBV5-8 | many | CASSRDLSADTQYF | TGTGCCAGCAGCCGGGACCTGTCCGCAGATACGCAGTATTTT
TRBJ2-7 | TRBD1 | TRBV7-9 | . | CASSPRDRATYEQYF | TGTGCCAGCAGCCCCCGGGACAGGGCAACCTACGAGCAGTACTTC
TRBJ2-3 | TRBD2 | TRBV20-1 | . | CSARGGLSTDTQYF | TGCAGTGCACGGGGGGGCCTTTCGACAGATACGCAGTATTTT
TRBJ2-7 | TRBD1 | TRBV11-2 | few | CASSPGQDTYF | TGTGCCAGCAGCCCAGGACAGGACACGTACTTC
TRBJ2-1 | TRBD2 | TRBV9 | . | CASSPLAEPSYNEQFF | TGTGCCAGCAGCCCACTAGCGGAGCCCTCCTACAATGAGCAGTTCTTC
TRBJ1-2 | TRBD1 | TRBV9 | few | CASSVVQGAYGYTF | TGTGCCAGCAGCGTTGTGCAGGGGGCGTATGGCTACACCTTC
TRBJ2-3 | TRBD2 | TRBV20-1 | many | CSARREGNTDTQYF | TGCAGTGCCAGACGGGAGGGGAACACAGATACGCAGTATTTT
TRBJ1-4 | . | TRBV5-4 | . | CASSPPGGLNEKLFF | TGTGCCAGCAGCCCGCCGGGGGGACTTAATGAAAAACTGTTTTTT
TRBJ2-1 | . | TRBV12-3/TRBV12-4 | few | CASSPSPGDEQFF | TGTGCCAGCAGCCCCAGCCCCGGGGATGAGCAGTTCTTC